This T cell receptor beta chain was captured in a study of blood T cell repertoires in COVID-19. For the study at large: Sites across the United States, Italy and Spain contributed samples from acute and convalescent COVID-19. Sources were T cells, B-cell-depleted T cells, or PBMCs; the material itself was cDNA or gDNA.

Original analysis: Reference gene primer amplification gave nucleated cell count estimates. Data came from immunoSEQ multiplex PCR; TCRdb stores just in-frame clones and leaves some out. V, J and clone size reflect that table, while D and trimming were determined from the DNA. Altogether over 70,000 clones are present, 80% being singletons, with the ten largest covering about 9.4%. The germline gives CDR1 KGHSH, CDR2 LQKENI. There are 14 residues in the CDR3. Trimming shortened V by 2 bases and J by 4 bases, and 10 bases separated the two germline ends. This chain joins TRBV18 and TRBJ2-3, with a tentative D call TRBD1 (5 bases). Specimen: peripheral blood. The sequence was collected from a woman in her seventies with acute or convalescent COVID-19. This CDR3 is CASSPGAVADTQYF. As DNA, the CDR3 is TGTGCCAGCTCACCAGGGGCTGTCGCAGATACGCAGTATTTT.